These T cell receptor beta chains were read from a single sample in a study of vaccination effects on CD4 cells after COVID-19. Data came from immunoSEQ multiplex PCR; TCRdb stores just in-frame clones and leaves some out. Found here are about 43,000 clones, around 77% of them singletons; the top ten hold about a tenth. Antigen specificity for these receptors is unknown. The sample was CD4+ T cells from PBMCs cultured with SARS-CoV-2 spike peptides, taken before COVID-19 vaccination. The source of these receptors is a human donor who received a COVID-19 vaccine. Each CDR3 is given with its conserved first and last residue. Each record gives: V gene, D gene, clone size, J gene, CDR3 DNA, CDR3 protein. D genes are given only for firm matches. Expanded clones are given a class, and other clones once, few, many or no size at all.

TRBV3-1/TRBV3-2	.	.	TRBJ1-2	TGTGCCAGCAGCCAGTCGGAAGGTCACTATGGCTACACCTTC	CASSQSEGHYGYTF
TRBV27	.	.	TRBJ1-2	TGTGCCAGCAGTCTACGGGTCTCGGGGGGAACCTATGGCTACACCTTC	CASSLRVSGGTYGYTF
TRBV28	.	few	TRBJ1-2	TGTGCCAGCAGGCCACCTCCCGGGGGGGGTAACTATGGCTACACCTTC	CASRPPPGGGNYGYTF
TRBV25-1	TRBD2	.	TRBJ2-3	TGTGCCAGCAGTGAATATTTTACCCTAGCGGGGGATACGCAGTATTTT	CASSEYFTLAGDTQYF
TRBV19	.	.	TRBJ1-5	TGTGCCAGTAGTCCGTCGGCCAATCAGCCCCAGCATTTT	CASSPSANQPQHF
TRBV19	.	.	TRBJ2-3	TGTGCCAGTAGTATAATCGGGACATCGACTAGCACAGATACGCAGTATTTT	CASSIIGTSTSTDTQYF
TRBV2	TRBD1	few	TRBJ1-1	TGTGCCAGCAGGGGACAGGGGGAGGGCACTGAAGCTTTCTTT	CASRGQGEGTEAFF
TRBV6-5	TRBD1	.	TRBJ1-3	TGTGCCAGCAGGGGACAGGGGAACGGCGGAAACACCATATATTTT	CASRGQGNGGNTIYF
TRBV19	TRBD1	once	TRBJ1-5	TGTGCCAGTAGTGTCGACAGGGGGCAGCCCCAGCATTTT	CASSVDRGQPQHF
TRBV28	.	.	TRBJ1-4	TGTGCCAGCAGTTCAGCGGGGGGTTCGAAGGAAAAACTGTTTTTT	CASSSAGGSKEKLFF
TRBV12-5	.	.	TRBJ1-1	TGTGCTAGTGGTTTGGTGGCAGGGGACGGCCACACTGAAGCTTTCTTT	CASGLVAGDGHTEAFF
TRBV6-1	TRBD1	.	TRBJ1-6	TGTGCCAGCAGTGAAAGGACAGGGGGCAGGGGAAATTCACCCCTCCACTTT	CASSERTGGRGNSPLHF
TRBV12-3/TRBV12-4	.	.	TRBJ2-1	TGTGCCAGCAGGAGATCTAGCGTTGAGCAGTTCTTC	CASRRSSVEQFF
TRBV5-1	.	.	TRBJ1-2	TGCGCCAGCAGCTTGGATATGCAGTATGGCTACACCTTC	CASSLDMQYGYTF
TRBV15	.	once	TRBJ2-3	TGTGCCACCAGCAGAGATAACCCCTCCGCCGTAGATACGCAGTATTTT	CATSRDNPSAVDTQYF
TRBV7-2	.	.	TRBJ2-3	TGTGCCAGCAGCGACAGCTACCTTAGCACAGATACGCAGTATTTT	CASSDSYLSTDTQYF
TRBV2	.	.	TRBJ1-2	TGTGCCAGCAAGCGGTCCACCTATGGCTACACCTTC	CASKRSTYGYTF
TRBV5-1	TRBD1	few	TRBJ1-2	TGCGCCAGCAGCCGCAATGGACAGGTGACGATCTATGGCTACACCTTC	CASSRNGQVTIYGYTF
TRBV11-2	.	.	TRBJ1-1	TGTGCCAGCAGCTTCGGGGGAGGAACTGAAGCTTTCTTT	CASSFGGGTEAFF
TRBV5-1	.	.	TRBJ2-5	TGCGCCAGCAGCTTGGGTTCGGGGTTGATTTCAGGAGAGACCCAGTACTTC	CASSLGSGLISGETQYF
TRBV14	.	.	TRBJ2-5	TGTGCCAGCAGTAGACGGACTTATGGCGGGGAGACCCAGTACTTC	CASSRRTYGGETQYF
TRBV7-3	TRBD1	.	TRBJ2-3	TGTGCCAGCAGCGTATTACAGGGGAGTTCAGATACGCAGTATTTT	CASSVLQGSSDTQYF
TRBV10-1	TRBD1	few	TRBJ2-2	TGCGCCAGCGGTATTGGGACAGTCACCGGGGAGCTGTTTTTT	CASGIGTVTGELFF
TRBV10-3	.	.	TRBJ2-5	TGTGCCATCAGTGAGTCGGGCCGGAGGGAAGAGACCCAGTACTTC	CAISESGRREETQYF
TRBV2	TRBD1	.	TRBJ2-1	TGTGCCAGCAGTGAGGACAGGGGGCGGAATCGGCAGTTCTTC	CASSEDRGRNRQFF
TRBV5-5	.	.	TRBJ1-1	TGTGCCAGCAGCTTGGTTGGCTCCGCTCTACTCTCTACAGGGAGACGCGCTTTCTTT	CASSLVGSALLSTGRRAFF
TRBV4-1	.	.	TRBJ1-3	TGCGCCAGCAGCCAAGTCAATCGCATCTCTGGAAACACCATATATTTT	CASSQVNRISGNTIYF
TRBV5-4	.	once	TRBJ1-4	TGTGCCAGCAGCCCTGGGCGGAATAATGAAAAACTGTTTTTT	CASSPGRNNEKLFF
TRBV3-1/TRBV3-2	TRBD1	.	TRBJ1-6	TGTGCCAGCAGACTACAGGGGTATAATTCACCCCTCCACTTT	CASRLQGYNSPLHF
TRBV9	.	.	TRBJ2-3	TGTGCCAGCAGCGTAGGGGCGGGAGATACGCAGTATTTT	CASSVGAGDTQYF
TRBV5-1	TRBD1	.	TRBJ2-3	TGCGCCAGCAGCGTAGCCGGGACAGGGGGCACAGATACGCAGTATTTT	CASSVAGTGGTDTQYF
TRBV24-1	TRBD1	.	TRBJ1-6	TGTGCCACCAGTGATCTGAGATCGGGACAGGGTAATTCACCCCTCCACTTT	CATSDLRSGQGNSPLHF
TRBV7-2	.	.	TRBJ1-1	TGTGCCAGCAGCTTAGGGAAGCGGGCGAACACTGAAGCTTTCTTT	CASSLGKRANTEAFF
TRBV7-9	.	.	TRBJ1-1	TGTGCCAGCAGCTTAGCGCCGGGGCTGAACACTGAAGCTTTCTTT	CASSLAPGLNTEAFF
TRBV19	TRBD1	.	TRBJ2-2	TGTGCCAGTAGTATCGAGGACAGGGGTCCCGGGGAGCTGTTTTTT	CASSIEDRGPGELFF
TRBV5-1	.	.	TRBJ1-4	TGCGCCAGCAGCAAGGCACCTAATGAAAAACTGTTTTTT	CASSKAPNEKLFF
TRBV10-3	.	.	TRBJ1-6	TGTGCCATCAGCCCGACGGGTCCCAATTCACCCCTCCACTTT	CAISPTGPNSPLHF
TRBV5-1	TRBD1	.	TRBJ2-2	TGCGCCAGCAGCTTGGCCTTGGACAGGGGTTCCGGGGAGCTGTTTTTT	CASSLALDRGSGELFF
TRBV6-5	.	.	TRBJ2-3	TGTGCCAGCAGAATGGGGACCGGCACAGATACGCAGTATTTT	CASRMGTGTDTQYF
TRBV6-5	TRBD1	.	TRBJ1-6	TGTGCCAGCAGTTACTCCACTACAGGGGGTTCTTCACCCCTCCACTTT	CASSYSTTGGSSPLHF
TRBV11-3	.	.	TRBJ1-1	TGTGCCAGCAGCCAATCACTGAACACTGAAGCTTTCTTT	CASSQSLNTEAFF
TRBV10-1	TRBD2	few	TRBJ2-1	TGCGCCAGCAGGAAAGGGACTAGCGGGGACAATGAGCAGTTCTTC	CASRKGTSGDNEQFF
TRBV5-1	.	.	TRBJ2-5	TGCGCCAGCAGCCCGCCCTTCTCTGGCGGCGGAGAGACCCAGTACTTC	CASSPPFSGGGETQYF
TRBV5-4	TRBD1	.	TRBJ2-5	TGTGCCAGCAGCTCGATGGGACAGGGGGACCGGGAGACCCAGTACTTC	CASSSMGQGDRETQYF
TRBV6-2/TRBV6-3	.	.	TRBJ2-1	TGTGCCAGCAGTTCCCCCCGTCGGCGGGGATCCAATGAGCAGTTCTTC	CASSSPRRRGSNEQFF
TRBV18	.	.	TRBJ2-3	TGTGCCAGCTCACCCCTAAGAGGGGGCACAGATACGCAGTATTTT	CASSPLRGGTDTQYF
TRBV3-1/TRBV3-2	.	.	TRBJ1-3	TGTGCCAGCAGCCACAAAGGGGCAGGTGGGGTATATTTT	CASSHKGAGGVYF
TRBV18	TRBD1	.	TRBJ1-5	TGTGCCAGCTCGACAGGGGCGGTTGGTAATCAGCCCCAGCATTTT	CASSTGAVGNQPQHF
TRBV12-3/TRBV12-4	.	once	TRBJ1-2	TGTGCCAGCAGCCTCAGGGCCGGCTATGGCTACACCTTC	CASSLRAGYGYTF
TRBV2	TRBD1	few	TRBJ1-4	TGTGCCAGCAGGGAGGTTTATCTACTGACAGGGAACATTAATGAAAAACTGTTTTTT	CASREVYLLTGNINEKLFF
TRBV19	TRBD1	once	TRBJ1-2	TGTGCCAGTAGTATAAGGGACAGGAAATCCTATGGCTACACCTTC	CASSIRDRKSYGYTF
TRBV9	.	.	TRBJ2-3	TGTGCCAGCAGCCCATGGGGATTGAGCACAGATACGCAGTATTTT	CASSPWGLSTDTQYF
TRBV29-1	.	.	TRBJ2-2	TGCAGCGTTGAAGAGGGACGGAACACCGGGGAGCTGTTTTTT	CSVEEGRNTGELFF